This T cell receptor (beta chain) originates from a study of OX40 agonist ivuxolimab in advanced cancers. The overall study: The group had a mean age of about 65 years, ranged from roughly 23 to 90, and was 80% to 85% male. General study findings and limits: Some nonresponders also had low normalized T-cell clonal expansion.

Systemic immunosuppression or autoimmune disease history was grounds to exclude patients. Concerning this clone itself: Its antigen remains unknown.

CDR3 length equals 11 residues. CDR1 and CDR2 from the germline V gene are SGHAT and FQNNGV. The germline V and J ends were trimmed by 5 bases and 8 bases, with 7 bases remaining between them. Assay used: immunoSEQ multiplex PCR; TCRdb lists only in-frame clones, some missing. Of 55,000 to 75,000 clones listed, 80% to 90% are singletons. The sequence came from an adult with an advanced solid tumor such as melanoma, head and neck, liver or kidney cancer. The material was CD4+ or CD8+ T cells sorted from blood, obtained in a trial of the OX40 agonist ivuxolimab. The chain joins TRBV11-2 to TRBJ1-3; the D gene is possibly TRBD1 (6 bases). The CDR3, as DNA: TGTGCCAGCAGCCAGGGGTACACCATATATTTT. Protein sequence: CASSQGYTIYF.